This TCR beta chain was sequenced during a study of blood T cell repertoires in COVID-19. The overall study: The United States, Italy and Spain provided the acute and convalescent COVID-19 samples.

The assay was immunoSEQ multiplex PCR, and TCRdb's table has in-frame clones only and misses some. The sample has roughly 240,000 clones; 65% to 90% are singletons. The CDR3 has 13 residues. Germline V gives CDR1 LGHDT, CDR2 YNNKEL (reference sequence). The trim removed 4 bases at V and 7 bases at J, leaving 6 bases unmatched. Material for sequencing was PBMCs or T cells enriched from blood (not recorded which). This chain uses TRBV3-1 (or the pseudogene TRBV3-2) with TRBJ2-7, with TRBD1 matching 8 bases. The origin of this receptor is a woman in her 50s with acute COVID-19. This chain's CDR3 is CASSRQGAGEQYF. Written as DNA, the CDR3 is TGTGCCAGCAGCCGGCAGGGGGCAGGGGAGCAGTACTTC.